This T cell receptor beta chain was sequenced during a study of metastatic and nonmetastatic thyroid tumors. Study-level information: The comparison covered peripheral blood and tumor or nodule tissue in malignant and benign thyroid patients.

Broader study findings: As reported, TCR beta diversity in blood and tumor was significantly higher in malignant thyroid tumors than in benign nodules.

This CDR3 is built from 12 residues. The germline V and J ends were trimmed by 2 bases and 5 bases, with 9 bases remaining between them. Germline CDR1 is DFQATT and CDR2 is SNEGSKA (reference sequence). Among the patients, none had received any treatment before thyroid surgery. This clone has ten or more counts. The target antigen is unknown. Methods used by the authors: A distant-metastasis classifier for papillary thyroid cancer was built using CDR3 differences across clinicopathological groups. TCRdb re-processed the PCR reads through MiXCR. These V and J calls originate from TCRdb's pipeline instead of the authors' own analysis. The repertoire holds tens of thousands of clones, with around 15% as singletons.

The sequence derives from a male donor with papillary thyroid cancer or a benign thyroid nodule (not recorded which). Some clones in this sample may be carry-over from other donors' samples. This chain links TRBV20-1 with TRBJ2-5; D gene unclear. The sequencing input was blood. The CDR3 spells CSARLAWETQYF. The DNA of the CDR3 is TGCAGTGCTAGATTAGCTTGGGAGACCCAGTACTTC.